Here is one T cell receptor (beta chain) with its context. Its antigen is undetermined. The sample belongs to a study of shared clonotypes between healthy human individuals. Study as a whole: Three CD4 naive, three CD4 memory, two CD8 naive and one CD8 memory plate were used per donor.

Findings of the study overall: In this cohort, only blood was sampled, and tissue repertoires likely differ. Relative to their counterparts shared across all four donors, non-shared clonotypes exhibited diminished generation probabilities.

The assay was immunoSEQ multiplex PCR, and TCRdb's table has in-frame clones only and misses some. This sample has millions of clones, with about 95% found just once. CDR1 and CDR2 (germline): SNHLY, FYNNEI. With 2 bases removed from V and 3 bases from J, the gap between germline ends came to 17 bases. The CDR3 extends over 16 amino acids. Naive CD8 cells lacked CD45RO, underwent positive selection for CCR7 and left out terminally differentiated effector memory CD45RA+ cells. The V call is TRBV2, the J call TRBJ2-7, with D perhaps TRBD2 (6 bases). Sequencing used naive CD8+ T cells sorted from blood. This receptor was identified in a man aged 18-30 years in good health. This CDR3 is CASSESTSRLNYEQYF. The DNA for the CDR3 is TGTGCCAGCAGTGAATCGACTAGTAGACTGAACTACGAGCAGTACTTC. The complete variable domain, with remaining parts taken from reference TRBV2 and TRBJ2-7, reads EPEVTQTPSHQVTQMGQEVILRCVPISNHLYFYWYRQILGQKVEFLVSFYNNEISEKSEIFDDQFSVERPDGSNFTLKIRSTKLEDSAMYFCASSESTSRLNYEQYFGPGTRLTVT.